The next 4 T cell receptor beta chains were all read from a single sample in a study of Graves' ophthalmopathy and Graves' hyperthyroidism. From RNA, the CDR3 regions of TCR beta chains were amplified and sequenced. HTBI primers served in a first-round RT-PCR, which a second-round multiplex PCR followed. TCRdb reprocessed the multiplex PCR reads with MiXCR, giving one entry per CDR3 protein. The sample has 1 million to 1.3 million distinct CDR3 sequences; about 38% are singletons. The sequenced material came from peripheral blood or thyroid tissue (not recorded which). Source of these receptors: an adult man with Graves' hyperthyroidism.

This clonotype was detected only a few times. V usage is TRBV5-4 and J usage is TRBJ2-5; 11 positions agree with TRBD1. Germline V lookup: CDR1 SGHNT, CDR2 YYREEE (reference sequence). J was trimmed by 2 bases and V by 4 bases; bases with no gene match: 13. The CDR3 covers 18 residues. The CDR3 DNA is TGTGCCAGCAGCCATTTAATGTCCGGGGACAGGGGGCAAGAGACCCAGTACTTC. It is translated as CASSHLMSGDRGQETQYF.

This clonotype was counted a few times. The genes are TRBV14 and TRBJ1-4, with 8 bases aligning to TRBD1. J was trimmed by 5 bases and V by 3 bases; bases with no gene match: 11. Germline CDR1 and CDR2: SGHDN and FVKESK. The CDR3 sequence is 17 residues long. The CDR3 coding sequence is TGTGCCAGCAGCCACAGGACAGGGTTTACGGTGAATGAAAAACTGTTTTTT. Its protein is CASSHRTGFTVNEKLFF. Based on the CDR3 plus reference TRBV14 and TRBJ1-4, the full variable domain is EAGVTQFPSHSVIEKGQTVTLRCDPISGHDNLYWYRRVMGKEIKFLLHFVKESKQDESGMPNNRFLAERTGGTYSTLKVQPAELEDSGVYFCASSHRTGFTVNEKLFFGSGTQLSVL.

This chain uses TRBV4-1 with TRBJ2-7; 7 bases fit TRBD1. Trimming took 4 bases from V and 3 from J; bases not matched to a gene: 6. Per germline, CDR1 MGHRA and CDR2 YSYEKL. This CDR3 contains 14 residues. CDR3 amino acids: CASSPTGIYYEQYF. CDR3 in DNA: TGCGCCAGCAGCCCGACAGGGATATACTACGAGCAGTACTTC.

The sample holds a few counts of this clonotype. The chain uses TRBV5-6 and TRBJ1-3; D gene unclear. Looked up from germline, CDR1 is SGHDT and CDR2 is YYEEEE. This CDR3 is 15 amino acids long. The ends were cut back, 2 bases at V and 0 bases at J, with 9 bases in the middle. In DNA, the CDR3 is TGTGCCAGCAGCTTCTACGGCAACTCTGGAAACACCATATATTTT. Protein product: CASSFYGNSGNTIYF.